This entry is about one T cell receptor (beta chain). Its antigen is unidentified. The source of the sample is a study of CD8+ T cells in alopecia areata. Study as a whole: Tofacitinib lasted 6 to 18 months, then 6 months off drug.

Sorted populations comprised CD4+ and CD8+ T cells obtained from PBMCs. RNA was isolated and reverse transcribed to cDNA, the sequencing template. Libraries were prepared by immunoSEQ multiplex PCR; TCRdb keeps only in-frame clonotypes and omits some of them. The sample has about 150,000 clones, 58% seen once. The germline V and J ends were trimmed by 5 bases and 9 bases, with 15 bases remaining between them. This CDR3 has 12 amino acids. Looked up from germline, CDR1 is GTSNPN and CDR2 is SVGIG (reference sequence). General study findings and limits: It was lesional scalp, especially alopecia totalis/universalis, that showed higher clonality than normal scalp. There were also resident alphabeta T cells of normal skin sequenced in scalp samples.

The rearrangement joins TRBV30 to TRBJ2-3, with D possibly matching TRBD2 (6 bases). The TCR sequence derives from a human donor with alopecia areata. The source material was CD4+ T cells sorted from blood, sampled at week 0. The CDR3 sequence is CAWGGSSETQYF. The DNA of the CDR3 is TGTGCCTGGGGAGGGTCTAGCGAAACGCAGTATTTT. Together with reference TRBV30 and TRBJ2-3, the CDR3 gives the full variable domain: SQTIHQWPATLVQPVGSPLSLECTVEGTSNPNLYWYRQAAGRGLQLLFYSVGIGQISSEVPQNLSASRPQDRQFILSSKKLLLSDSGFYLCAWGGSSETQYFGPGTRLTVL.